This TCR beta chain was retrieved from a study of TIL therapy for anti-PD-1-resistant metastatic lung cancer. In the study overall: By whole-exome sequencing, median non-synonymous tumor mutation burden was roughly 1.6 mutations per megabase.

This was the immunoSEQ v3 assay. TCRdb's copy holds only in-frame clones and misses some; the assay was immunoSEQ multiplex PCR. The repertoire includes 10,000 to 12,000 clones, around 56% of them detected once, and around 12% sits in the top ten. Stated time point: pre-treatment sample, taken before nivolumab and TIL therapy. Pleural nodules or supraclavicular lymph nodes made up most of the excised metastases sampled. Sequenced material: tumor tissue, taken at baseline. This TCR was recovered from a person aged 25-80 years with non-small cell lung cancer.

CDR3 in DNA: TGTGCCAGCAGCATAACCCAGGGGGCCAAAAACATTCAGTACTTC. This gives the protein CASSITQGAKNIQYF. The chain links TRBV7-9 to TRBJ2-4, with D perhaps TRBD1 (6 bases). The CDR3 runs to 15 residues. The germline V and J ends were trimmed by 5 bases and 1 base, with 12 bases remaining between them. The germline V gene has CDR1 SEHNR and CDR2 FQNEAQ (reference sequence).